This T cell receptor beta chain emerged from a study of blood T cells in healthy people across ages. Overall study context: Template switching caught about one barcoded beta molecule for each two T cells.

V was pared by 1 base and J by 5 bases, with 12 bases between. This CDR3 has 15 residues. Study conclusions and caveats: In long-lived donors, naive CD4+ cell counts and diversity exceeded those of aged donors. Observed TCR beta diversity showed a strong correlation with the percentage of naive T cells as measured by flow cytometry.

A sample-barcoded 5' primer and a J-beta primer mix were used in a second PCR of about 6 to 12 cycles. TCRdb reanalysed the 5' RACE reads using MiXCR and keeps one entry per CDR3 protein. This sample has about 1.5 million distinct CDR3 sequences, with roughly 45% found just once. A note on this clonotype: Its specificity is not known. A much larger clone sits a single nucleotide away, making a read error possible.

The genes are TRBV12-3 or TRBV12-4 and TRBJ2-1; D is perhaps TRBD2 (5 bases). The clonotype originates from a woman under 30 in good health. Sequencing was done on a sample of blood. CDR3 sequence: CASSLVGRADNEQFF. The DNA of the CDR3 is TGTGCCAGCAGTTTAGTCGGGCGAGCGGACAATGAGCAGTTCTTC.